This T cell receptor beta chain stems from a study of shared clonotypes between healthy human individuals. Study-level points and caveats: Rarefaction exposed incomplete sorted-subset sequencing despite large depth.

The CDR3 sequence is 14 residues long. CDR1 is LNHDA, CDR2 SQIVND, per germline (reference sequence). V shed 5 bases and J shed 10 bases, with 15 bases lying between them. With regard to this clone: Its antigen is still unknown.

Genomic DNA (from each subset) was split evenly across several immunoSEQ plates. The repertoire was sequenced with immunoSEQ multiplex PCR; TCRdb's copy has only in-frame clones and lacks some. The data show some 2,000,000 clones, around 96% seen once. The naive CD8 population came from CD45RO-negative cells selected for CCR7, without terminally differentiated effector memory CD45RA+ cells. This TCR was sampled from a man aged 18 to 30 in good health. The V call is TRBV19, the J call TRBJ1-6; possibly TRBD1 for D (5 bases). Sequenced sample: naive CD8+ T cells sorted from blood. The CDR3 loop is CASSSPGWESPLHF. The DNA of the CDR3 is TGTGCCAGTAGTTCCCCAGGGTGGGAATCACCCCTCCACTTT.